These T cell receptor beta chains were read from a single sample in a study of blood T cell repertoires in COVID-19. Sequencing was performed with immunoSEQ multiplex PCR; in TCRdb, only in-frame clones are kept and a portion is missing. The sample has 200,000 to 300,000 clones; about nine tenths are singletons. The specimen was peripheral blood. All receptors come from a man aged 55 to 70 who had recovered from COVID-19. Each CDR3 is given with its conserved first and last residue. D genes are given only for firm matches. Clone size is not always given. Where it is, it says once, few, many or a class for expanded clones.

cdr3_nt | cdr3_aa | d_call | j_call | clone_size | v_call
TGTGCCAGCAGATCAGGGAGGATTGAAGCTTTCTTT | CASRSGRIEAFF | . | TRBJ1-1 | . | TRBV6-5
TGCAGCGTTGAGGAGGGCTGGGAGACCCAGTACTTC | CSVEEGWETQYF | . | TRBJ2-5 | . | TRBV29-1
TGTGCCAGCAGCTTTGGTCGCAGGGTTCCCTCCTTCGACTTT | CASSFGRRVPSFDF | . | TRBJ1-1 | few | TRBV5-6
TGTGCCATCGGCGGGGACGGTGTCGACGAGCAGTACTTC | CAIGGDGVDEQYF | . | TRBJ2-7 | . | TRBV10-3
TGTGCCAGCAGTGCGATCGGGACAGCTCGCACCGGGGAGCTGTTTTTT | CASSAIGTARTGELFF | TRBD1 | TRBJ2-2 | . | TRBV25-1
TGTGCCAGCAGCTTTAGCGGGGGCTCAGATACGCAGTATTTT | CASSFSGGSDTQYF | TRBD2 | TRBJ2-3 | . | TRBV5-6
TGTGCCAGCAGCCCTCTAGCGGGGGGGCTGGGTACGCAGTATTTT | CASSPLAGGLGTQYF | TRBD2 | TRBJ2-3 | . | TRBV7-9
TGTGCCAGCAGTTACTCCAAGGGGAAAAACATTCAGTACTTC | CASSYSKGKNIQYF | . | TRBJ2-4 | . | TRBV6-5
TGTGCCAGCTCACCTTTCAACCAGGGGTATAATTCACCCCTCCACTTT | CASSPFNQGYNSPLHF | . | TRBJ1-6 | . | TRBV18
TGTGCCAGCAGTTACACGCTCGGTTCACCCCTCCACTTT | CASSYTLGSPLHF | . | TRBJ1-6 | . | TRBV6-5
TGTGCCAGCAGGAGAGGGACTAGCGGGGGATCAGATACGCAGTATTTT | CASRRGTSGGSDTQYF | TRBD2 | TRBJ2-3 | . | TRBV2
TGTGCCAGCAGTGACAGAGAACAGGGGGGGTATCCCGGAACCCAGTACTTC | CASSDREQGGYPGTQYF | . | TRBJ2-5 | . | TRBV6-1
TGTGCCAGCAGCCTAGCGGGGGTTCCAGATACGCAGTATTTT | CASSLAGVPDTQYF | TRBD2 | TRBJ2-3 | . | TRBV6-5
TGTGCCAGCAGCCAAGAGGGCCAGCCCACAGATACGCAGTATTTT | CASSQEGQPTDTQYF | . | TRBJ2-3 | . | TRBV4-2
TGTGCCAGCAGCTTGGGGACAGGGGGCATAGATACGCAGTATTTT | CASSLGTGGIDTQYF | TRBD1 | TRBJ2-3 | . | TRBV7-2
TGCGCCAGCAGCTTGGTGGCGGGCTCCTACGAGCAGTACTTC | CASSLVAGSYEQYF | . | TRBJ2-7 | . | TRBV5-1
TGTGCCAGCAGTTACTCGGGGAGGACTGAAGCTTTCTTT | CASSYSGRTEAFF | . | TRBJ1-1 | . | TRBV6-5
TGCGCCAGCGGACCAGGACAGGGGGAAGAATCACCCCTCCACTTT | CASGPGQGEESPLHF | TRBD1 | TRBJ1-6 | . | TRBV5-1
TGTGCCAGCAGTACCCGGACAGGGGGATCCGCTAATTCACCCCTCCACTTT | CASSTRTGGSANSPLHF | TRBD1 | TRBJ1-6 | . | TRBV25-1
TGTGCCGGATCATCACAGGCTTACTCCTACGAGCAGTACTTC | CAGSSQAYSYEQYF | . | TRBJ2-7 | . | TRBV2
TGTGCCAGCAGCGTAGATCTCGCGGAGACCCAGTACTTC | CASSVDLAETQYF | . | TRBJ2-5 | . | TRBV9
TGTGCCAGCCAGACAGGGGGCATGCCGAACACTGAAGCTTTCTTT | CASQTGGMPNTEAFF | TRBD1 | TRBJ1-1 | . | TRBV6-5
TGTGCCAGCAGGGCCGGGACTAGCGGGGGCCCCACGAATCACAATGAGCAGTTCTTC | CASRAGTSGGPTNHNEQFF | TRBD2 | TRBJ2-1 | once | TRBV2
TGTGCCAGCAGTAAGATCCCGGGACAGGGCAATTTGGGTGCCCAGTACTTC | CASSKIPGQGNLGAQYF | TRBD1 | TRBJ2-5 | . | TRBV9
TGTGCCAGCAGCCCTACAGGGGGCAGGAATGAGCAGTTCTTC | CASSPTGGRNEQFF | TRBD1 | TRBJ2-1 | . | TRBV7-9
TGTGCCAGCAGTTTACAAGAGCAGTTCTTC | CASSLQEQFF | . | TRBJ2-1 | . | TRBV12-3/TRBV12-4
TGTGCCAGCAGTCCCCGTCGGGTTGGCCTCCTTGAAGCTTTCTTT | CASSPRRVGLLEAFF | . | TRBJ1-1 | once | TRBV6-4
TGCGCCAGCAGCTACGGGGGGGCCTTCTATTTT | CASSYGGAFYF | TRBD2 | TRBJ2-3 | once | TRBV5-1
TGTGCCAGCAGCCGAGCTTTCGATAGCAATCAGCCCCAGCATTTT | CASSRAFDSNQPQHF | . | TRBJ1-5 | . | TRBV6-5
TGCGCCAGCAGCTTATCGATATTCCGGGACAGGGGCACTGAAGCTTTCTTT | CASSLSIFRDRGTEAFF | TRBD1 | TRBJ1-1 | . | TRBV5-1
TGTGCCACCAGTGACACGGGACAGGGCTCCTACGAGCAGTACTTC | CATSDTGQGSYEQYF | TRBD1 | TRBJ2-7 | . | TRBV24-1
TGCAGCGGAAGTGGCGGGGGCGAGTATGAGCAGTTCTTC | CSGSGGGEYEQFF | . | TRBJ2-1 | . | TRBV29-1
TGTGCCAGTAGCGTATCTAGCGGTAGCACAGATACGCAGTATTTT | CASSVSSGSTDTQYF | TRBD2 | TRBJ2-3 | once | TRBV19
TGTGCCAGCAGCCAAGATCCCCAGCGGGAGACCCAGTACTTC | CASSQDPQRETQYF | . | TRBJ2-5 | . | TRBV4-2
TGTGCCAGCAGTACTACCGGGACAAGCAGACAGCCCCAGCATTTT | CASSTTGTSRQPQHF | . | TRBJ1-5 | . | TRBV6-5
TGTGCCAGCAGTCCCAAAGGGGACAGGAACTATGGCTACACCTTC | CASSPKGDRNYGYTF | TRBD1 | TRBJ1-2 | . | TRBV6-5
TGTGCCAGCAACCTACTAGCGGGTAGAGCGAACACCGGGGAGCTGTTTTTT | CASNLLAGRANTGELFF | TRBD2 | TRBJ2-2 | . | TRBV28
TGTGCCAGCAGCCCGACAGGCCTCCAAGAGACCCAGTACTTC | CASSPTGLQETQYF | . | TRBJ2-5 | . | TRBV28
TGTGCCAGCACCTCCGGGACATCAACCTACGAGCAGTACTTC | CASTSGTSTYEQYF | . | TRBJ2-7 | . | TRBV6-5
TGTGCCAGCAGCCTGGGACAGACCCCGTTCTACACCTTC | CASSLGQTPFYTF | TRBD1 | TRBJ1-2 | . | TRBV3-1/TRBV3-2
TGCGCCAGCAGACCTGCCTCACTAGCCGGGGAGCTGTTTTTT | CASRPASLAGELFF | . | TRBJ2-2 | . | TRBV5-1
TGCGCCAGCAGCCCGGGGGGGTACAATGAGCAGTTCTTC | CASSPGGYNEQFF | TRBD2 | TRBJ2-1 | . | TRBV5-1
TGTGCCAGCAGCCAAGATGATGGTAGGCTAGCGGGGGAGGAAGATACGCAGTATTTT | CASSQDDGRLAGEEDTQYF | TRBD2 | TRBJ2-3 | once | TRBV4-2
TGTGCCAGTAGCAACAGGGCTGTCGGGGAGCTGTTTTTT | CASSNRAVGELFF | . | TRBJ2-2 | . | TRBV19
TGTGCCAGCAGCATATCACTCGGAAACACCATATATTTT | CASSISLGNTIYF | . | TRBJ1-3 | once | TRBV12-3/TRBV12-4
TGTGCCAGCAGTTACTCGTTCAGGGGCCCGGCTCAGTACTTC | CASSYSFRGPAQYF | . | TRBJ2-7 | . | TRBV6-5
TGTGCCAGCAGCCCTCCGGGGTTGGCGGGAAATACGCAGTATTTT | CASSPPGLAGNTQYF | . | TRBJ2-3 | . | TRBV3-1/TRBV3-2
TGTGCCACCAGTGATGCATCGTGGGGAGGGTTGGGACAGCCCCAGCATTTT | CATSDASWGGLGQPQHF | . | TRBJ1-5 | . | TRBV24-1
TGCGCCAGCAGCTTGGATTTTCAGGGGGCGACAGATACGCAGTATTTT | CASSLDFQGATDTQYF | TRBD1 | TRBJ2-3 | . | TRBV5-1
TGTGCCAGAAGCCCCCGGGAAACCGGCCTTGCAACTAATGAAAAACTGTTTTTT | CARSPRETGLATNEKLFF | . | TRBJ1-4 | . | TRBV5-3
TGTGCCTGCGGCAGGGTCGGGACAGGGTTGAATGGCTACACCTTC | CACGRVGTGLNGYTF | TRBD1 | TRBJ1-2 | . | TRBV30
TGTGCCAGCAGCCGCCTACAGGGATTCCCCACTGAAGCTTTCTTT | CASSRLQGFPTEAFF | . | TRBJ1-1 | . | TRBV3-1/TRBV3-2
TGTGCCAGCAGTGAACGGCGGGGGGAAGTTTTT | CASSERRGEVF | TRBD2 | TRBJ2-2 | once | TRBV2